This record looks at one T cell receptor beta chain sequence and its context. The data belong to a study of blood T cell repertoires in COVID-19. About the study: T cells, B-cell-depleted T cells, or PBMCs provided the cDNA or gDNA that served as material.

This CDR3 region has 16 residues. Method: immunoSEQ multiplex PCR; TCRdb's copy keeps in-frame clones and lacks some. The sample includes roughly 200,000 clones, 87% of them seen just once. In terms of age and location, participants ranged from roughly 18 to 100 years and lived in about two dozen US areas. The sample was PBMCs or T cells enriched from blood (not recorded which). The chain carries TRBV21-1 and TRBJ1-4; TRBD1, as called in the table, went unchecked against the DNA. TRBV21-1 is assigned pseudogene status. This TCR came from a man aged 18 to 35 with acute COVID-19. CDR3 in DNA: TGTGCCAGCAGCAAAGCGGGGCGAGAAGTGGATGAAAAACTGTTTTTT. Protein: CASSKAGREVDEKLFF.